The 31 T cell receptor beta chains below come from one sample, sequenced in a study of spatial heterogeneity in lung cancer. TCRdb reprocessed the 5' RACE reads via MiXCR and lists one record per CDR3 protein. The table records 700 to 850 distinct CDR3 sequences, roughly 71% of them present only once. Time point defined: blood at routine non-recurrence follow-up after resection. Sequencing used PBMCs, obtained at follow-up. The receptors stem from a female donor with early-stage non-small cell lung cancer.

For this clonotype: The library was designed around alpha chains, so this beta chain is a stray read whose abundance carries little weight. The chain employs TRBV24-1 and TRBJ2-3; no definite D call. Trimming took off 4 bases at V and 2 bases at J, with 9 bases between the two ends. The CDR3 sequence is 14 residues long. In germline, CDR1 is KGHDR, CDR2 SFDVKD. CDR3 sequence: CATSDLPPTDTQYF. CDR3 sequence (DNA): TGTGCCACCAGTGACCTCCCGCCCACAGATACGCAGTATTTT.

As regards this clonotype: This beta chain is off target for a library built for alpha chains, so its abundance means little. This chain joins TRBV6-2 or TRBV6-3 and TRBJ2-5, with 7 bases fitting TRBD1. The trim removed 0 bases at V and 3 bases at J, leaving 13 bases unmatched. CDR1 and CDR2 (germline): MNHEY, SVGEGT. CDR3 size: 18 residues. The CDR3 DNA sequence: TGTGCCAGCAGTTACTCCCCGTCCTCGGACAGGTATGAAGAGACCCAGTACTTC. Translating gives CASSYSPSSDRYEETQYF.

Details on this clonotype: Since the library was made to target alpha chains, this beta chain is a stray read and its abundance is not meaningful. The chain has TRBV19 and TRBJ2-1; tentatively, D is TRBD1 (5 bases). The CDR3 extends over 17 amino acids. V shed 0 bases and J shed 0 bases, with 12 bases lying between them. Germline CDR1 is LNHDA and CDR2 is SQIVND (reference sequence). The CDR3 DNA reads as TGTGCCAGTAGTATAGATTGGGGCGGCAGCTCCTACAATGAGCAGTTCTTC. This encodes CASSIDWGGSSYNEQFF.

This clonotype was counted between two and nine times. The library was designed around alpha chains, so this beta chain is a stray read whose abundance carries little weight. This chain links TRBV7-8 with TRBJ2-3; no firm D call. The CDR3 loop spans 18 amino acids. The V gene lost 1 base and the J gene lost 0 bases, with 17 bases spanning the gap. Per germline, CDR1 SGHVS and CDR2 FQNEAQ. CDR3 in amino acids: CASSLVPRGRASTDTQYF. As DNA, the CDR3 is TGTGCCAGCAGCTTAGTCCCCCGAGGCCGAGCTAGCACAGATACGCAGTATTTT.

About this clonotype itself: This beta chain came through as a stray read in a library set up for alpha chains, and its size says little. DNA for the CDR3: TGTGCCAGCAGCTTCTCTTCCACCGGCCTACCCTCCTACGAGCAGTACTTC. This sequence encodes CASSFSSTGLPSYEQYF. The rearrangement joins TRBV7-2 to TRBJ2-7; D is undetermined. This CDR3 spans 17 amino acids. Trimming took 3 bases from V and 0 from J, leaving 18 bases between them. Germline-derived CDR1 and CDR2 are SGHTA and FQGNSA.

This clonotype occurred a few times. Because the library targeted alpha chains, this beta chain is an off-target read whose size means little. The J gene is TRBJ2-3, the V gene TRBV9; no reliable D call. V lost 4 bases, J lost 0 bases, and 15 bases lay in between. The V gene's germline CDR1 is SGDLS and CDR2 YYNGEE. The CDR3 spans 16 residues. This chain's CDR3 is CASSPLGSSSTDTQYF. Written as DNA, the CDR3 is TGTGCCAGCAGCCCGCTTGGTTCCTCTAGCACAGATACGCAGTATTTT. The entire variable domain, with the rest obtained from reference TRBV9 and TRBJ2-3, is as follows: DSGVTQTPKHLITATGQRVTLRCSPRSGDLSVYWYQQSLDQGLQFLIQYYNGEERAKGNILERFSAQQFPDLHSELNLSSLELGDSALYFCASSPLGSSSTDTQYFGPGTRLTVL.

Remarks on this clonotype: Little can be read into the size of this beta chain, an off-target read in a library designed for alpha chains. The rearrangement links TRBV27 to TRBJ2-1, with 10 positions matching TRBD1. The junction had 8 bases not matched to a gene; V was cut back by 2 bases and J by 7 bases. Germline CDR1 reads MNHEY; CDR2 reads SMNVEV (reference sequence). The CDR3 sequence is 16 residues long. The CDR3 region has the DNA TGTGCCAGCAGTTTAGGTGGGACAGGGGTCTGGAATGAGCAGTTCTTC. Residues: CASSLGGTGVWNEQFF.

Comments on this clonotype: The library was built for alpha chains, so this beta chain is an off-target read and its size means little. The chain links TRBV12-3 or TRBV12-4 to TRBJ2-1; D is ambiguous. Deletions cut 5 bases from V and 13 bases from J, with 15 bases between. This CDR3 is 12 amino acids long. Here the CDR3 DNA reads TGTGCCAGCAGTCCCCGGTCCCTCCCTCAGTTCTTC. The encoded protein is CASSPRSLPQFF.

Worth noting for this clonotype: As an off-target read in a library built for alpha chains, this beta chain has a frequency of little significance. This chain connects TRBV29-1 to TRBJ2-3; 10 bases are shared with TRBD2. The CDR3 is 13 residues long. V dropped 6 bases and J dropped 5; count of bases not matched to a gene: 5. Per the germline V gene, CDR1 is SQVTM and CDR2 is ANQGSEA. Here the CDR3 reads CSVGLAVVDTQYF. Here the CDR3 DNA reads TGCAGCGTCGGACTAGCGGTTGTAGATACGCAGTATTTT.

On this clonotype: Because this beta chain is a stray read in a library intended to capture alpha chains, its abundance should not be given much weight. The V and J genes are TRBV12-3 or TRBV12-4 and TRBJ2-3; D not resolved. This CDR3 spans 12 amino acids. V dropped 3 bases and J dropped 5 bases, with 6 bases sitting between them. DNA for the CDR3: TGTGCCAGCAGTTTGTGGGTAGATACGCAGTATTTT. Its protein is CASSLWVDTQYF.

With respect to this clonotype: The library was built for alpha chains, so this beta chain is an off-target read and its size means little. The rearrangement joins TRBV10-3 to TRBJ2-1, with TRBD2 matching over 10 bases. Trimming took 4 bases from V and 8 from J; bases not matched to a gene: 14. The CDR3 length is 17 residues. Germline assignment: CDR1 ENHRY and CDR2 SYGVKD. CDR3 residues: CAISASSGSWGTDEQFF. The CDR3 DNA is TGTGCCATCAGTGCCTCTAGCGGGAGTTGGGGTACCGATGAGCAGTTCTTC.

Notes on this clonotype: Within a library made for alpha chains, this beta chain is off target, and its count is uninformative. V is TRBV20-1 and J is TRBJ1-2; D remains unclear. V was shortened by 2 bases and J by 2 bases, with 6 bases between the two germline ends. This CDR3 contains 12 residues. The germline V gene encodes CDR1 DFQATT and CDR2 SNEGSKA (reference sequence). This CDR3 reads CSARRSNYGYTF. Written as DNA, the CDR3 is TGCAGTGCTAGACGATCGAACTATGGCTACACCTTC.

This clonotype appeared a single time. A library prepared for alpha chains yielded this beta chain as an off-target read; its size is of little meaning. This chain links TRBV11-2 with TRBJ2-3; TRBD2 aligns across 9 bases. Germline CDR1 and CDR2: SGHAT and FQNNGV. With 0 bases clipped from V and 7 bases from J, the junction kept 5 bases outside the gene matches. The CDR3 has 15 amino acids. CDR3 DNA: TGTGCCAGCAGCTTAGATAGCGGGAGCGCAAATACGCAGTATTTT. Encoded protein: CASSLDSGSANTQYF.

To note about this clonotype: Found in a library prepared for alpha chains, this beta chain is an off-target read, and its abundance has little meaning. This chain joins TRBV12-3 or TRBV12-4 and TRBJ1-2, with D hard to call. The V end was cut by 2 bases, the J end by 3 bases, with 10 bases between. The CDR3 has 14 residues. The CDR3 loop reads CASSLLVTDYGYTF. CDR3 bases: TGTGCCAGCAGTTTACTTGTCACCGACTATGGCTACACCTTC.

Points on this clonotype: This beta chain is a stray sequence in a library constructed for alpha chains; its clone size is not meaningful. The V gene is TRBV7-9, the J gene TRBJ2-2; 10 nucleotides line up with TRBD2. This CDR3 comprises 16 residues. Looked up from germline, CDR1 is SEHNR and CDR2 is FQNEAQ (reference sequence). The V gene end was trimmed by 3 bases and the J gene end by 6 bases; junction bases not matched to a gene: 7. In nucleotides, the CDR3 is TGTGCCAGCAGCTTTCCTAGCGGGAGACTGGCCGGGGAGCTGTTTTTT. Encoded protein: CASSFPSGRLAGELFF. Full variable domain (remainder filled in from reference TRBV7-9 and TRBJ2-2): DTGVSQNPRHKITKRGQNVTFRCDPISEHNRLYWYRQTLGQGPEFLTYFQNEAQLEKSRLLSDRFSAERPKGSFSTLEIQRTEQGDSAMYLCASSFPSGRLAGELFFGEGSRLTVL.

A note on this clonotype: For a library built for alpha chains, this beta chain is a stray read; little rests on its size. This chain connects TRBV20-1 to TRBJ2-2; TRBD2 aligns across 14 bases. Looked up from germline, CDR1 is DFQATT and CDR2 is SNEGSKA (reference sequence). With V trimmed by 0 bases and J by 3 bases, 9 bases remained unmatched. The CDR3 totals 19 residues. The CDR3 DNA reads as TGCAGTGCTAGAGATCCGAGACTAGCGGGAGGGCCCCACACCGGGGAGCTGTTTTTT. Translated: CSARDPRLAGGPHTGELFF.

A word on this clonotype: A library made for alpha chains picked up this beta chain off target, so its size means little. CDR3 in amino acids: CASSPFDGGTQYF. The CDR3, as DNA: TGTGCCAGCAGCCCTTTCGACGGAGGGACGCAGTATTTT. V usage is TRBV14 and J usage is TRBJ2-3; D is possibly TRBD2 (6 bases). The germline V gene encodes CDR1 SGHDN and CDR2 FVKESK. V was cut by 4 bases and J by 9 bases, with 14 bases left in between. This CDR3 is built from 13 residues.

This clonotype was detected a few times. Little can be read into the size of this beta chain, an off-target read in a library designed for alpha chains. This chain connects TRBV6-1 to TRBJ2-3, with D possibly TRBD2 on 5 matching bases. CDR1 and CDR2 from the germline V gene are MNHNS and SASEGT. This CDR3 contains 13 residues. V was trimmed by 7 bases and J by 4 bases, leaving 12 bases between them. The CDR3, as DNA: TGTGCCAGCAACCCGGGATACTCAGATACGCAGTATTTT. It specifies CASNPGYSDTQYF.

This clonotype came up a few times. This beta chain appears as a stray read in a library generated for alpha chains; its size is not informative. The V and J genes are TRBV5-1 and TRBJ1-1; D is undetermined. The V end was cut by 4 bases, the J end by 0 bases, with 7 bases between. The CDR3 sequence is 13 residues long. Germline V CDR1 and CDR2: SGHRS, YFSETQ. CDR3 in DNA: TGCGCCAGCAGCCTGGCAGTGAACACTGAAGCTTTCTTT. It translates to CASSLAVNTEAFF.

As to this clonotype: The size of this beta chain means little, since it is a stray read in a library made for alpha chains. The chain uses TRBV7-9 and TRBJ1-1; possibly TRBD1 for D (6 bases). The CDR3 consists of 14 residues. CDR1 and CDR2 from the germline V gene are SEHNR and FQNEAQ (reference sequence). V gave up 1 base and J gave up 5 bases, with 11 bases separating them. Here the CDR3 DNA reads TGTGCCAGCAGCTTAGTGCAGGGGAGAACTGAAGCTTTCTTT. This encodes CASSLVQGRTEAFF.

Of note for this clonotype: This beta chain is off target for a library built for alpha chains, so its abundance means little. V usage is TRBV12-3 or TRBV12-4 and J usage is TRBJ2-5, with 10 bases identical to TRBD1. Trimming removed 3 bases from V and 4 bases from J; junction bases left unmatched: 17. CDR3 length equals 19 residues. The CDR3 region has the DNA TGTGCCAGCAGTTTTCAGTTCGTCCGTCCGGGACAGGGGAGAGAGACCCAGTACTTC. Translated: CASSFQFVRPGQGRETQYF.

In the case of this clonotype: The size of this beta chain means little, since it is a stray read in a library made for alpha chains. V is TRBV28 and J is TRBJ1-2; 10 bases map to TRBD1. CDR3 length equals 18 residues. The germline CDR1 and CDR2 sequences are MDHEN and SYDVKM. V dropped 7 bases and J dropped 0; count of bases not matched to a gene: 14. CDR3 bases: TGTGCCAGCACCGGATCGCCGGGACAGGGGCCGACTAACTATGGCTACACCTTC. It codes for CASTGSPGQGPTNYGYTF.

With regard to this clonotype: This beta chain represents an off-target read in a library built for alpha chains; its size is of limited meaning. The rearrangement links TRBV24-1 to TRBJ2-5, with D uncertain. Trimming pared 2 bases from V and 1 base from J, leaving 7 bases between. Germline CDR1 is KGHDR and CDR2 is SFDVKD. CDR3 length: 14 amino acids. DNA of the CDR3: TGTGCCACCAGTGATTATTCAGGCCAAGAGACCCAGTACTTC. Translated: CATSDYSGQETQYF.

Concerning this clonotype itself: Within a library made for alpha chains, this beta chain is off target, and its count is uninformative. The genes are TRBV28 and TRBJ2-3; 10 bases match TRBD2. Trimming cost V 2 bases and J 1 base; bases outside gene matches: 6. Germline CDR1 and CDR2: MDHEN and SYDVKM. This CDR3 is 17 amino acids long. CDR3 region: CASSLVLAGVGTDTQYF. CDR3 DNA: TGTGCCAGCAGTTTAGTGCTAGCGGGAGTTGGCACAGATACGCAGTATTTT. Based on the CDR3 plus reference TRBV28 and TRBJ2-3, the full variable domain is DVKVTQSSRYLVKRTGEKVFLECVQDMDHENMFWYRQDPGLGLRLIYFSYDVKMKEKGDIPEGYSVSREKKERFSLILESASTNQTSMYLCASSLVLAGVGTDTQYFGPGTRLTVL.

This clonotype was observed a single time. This beta chain represents an off-target read in a library built for alpha chains; its size is of limited meaning. The chain uses TRBV20-1 and TRBJ1-1; a weak D match, TRBD1 (5 bases). Germline V gene data show CDR1 as DFQATT and CDR2 as SNEGSKA (reference sequence). This CDR3 region has 15 residues. With 0 bases removed from V and 1 base from J, the gap between germline ends came to 12 bases. CDR3 sequence reads: CSARDPKQGNTEAFF. The CDR3 nucleotides are TGCAGTGCTAGAGACCCCAAGCAGGGGAACACTGAAGCTTTCTTT.

Turning to this clonotype: Since the library was made to target alpha chains, this beta chain is a stray read and its abundance is not meaningful. The chain has TRBV10-3 and TRBJ2-7; possibly TRBD1 for D (5 bases). The V and J ends lost 2 bases and 5 bases respectively, with 10 bases between them. The germline V gene encodes CDR1 ENHRY and CDR2 SYGVKD. The CDR3 loop spans 13 amino acids. The CDR3 region is CAISEIQGDEQYF. As DNA, the CDR3 is TGTGCCATCAGTGAGATTCAAGGGGACGAGCAGTACTTC.

This clonotype was picked up a small number of times. This beta chain is an off-target read within a library intended for alpha chains, so its frequency means little. CDR3 loop: CASSPVGRAIQYF. CDR3 nucleotide sequence: TGTGCCAGCAGTCCCGTGGGACGGGCCATTCAGTACTTC. The V and J genes are TRBV6-6 and TRBJ2-4; either TRBD1 or TRBD2 may supply D (5 bases each). From germline, CDR1 is MNHNY and CDR2 SVGAGI (reference sequence). CDR3 length equals 13 residues. Trimming left V 5 bases short and J 9 bases short, with 14 bases between.

For this clonotype: This beta chain came through as a stray read in a library set up for alpha chains, and its size says little. The chain employs TRBV27 and TRBJ2-3; the D call may be TRBD1 or TRBD2 (6 bases each). CDR1 and CDR2 from the germline V gene are MNHEY and SMNVEV (reference sequence). This CDR3 contains 13 residues. The V end lost 6 bases, the J end lost 7 bases, and 14 bases lay between the germline ends. Written as DNA, the CDR3 is TGTGCCAGCAGGACAGGCGGGGTGAATACGCAGTATTTT. Amino acid sequence: CASRTGGVNTQYF.

This clonotype was counted only a few times. Since the library was made to target alpha chains, this beta chain is a stray read and its abundance is not meaningful. The rearrangement uses TRBV5-6 and TRBJ2-5; 10 positions match TRBD2. CDR3 length equals 15 residues. The germline V gene encodes CDR1 SGHDT and CDR2 YYEEEE. V lost 1 base and J lost 4; bases outside the gene matches: 4. CDR3 in DNA: TGTGCCAGCAGCTTGTGGGCTAGCGGGAGAGAGACCCAGTACTTC. This sequence encodes CASSLWASGRETQYF.

Details on this clonotype: In a library made to pick up alpha chains, this beta chain is a stray read with a size that means little. This chain uses TRBV29-1 with TRBJ2-3, with D hard to call. The CDR3 runs 15 residues. Trimming stripped 4 bases from V and 1 base from J, with 15 bases between. CDR1 is SQVTM and CDR2 is ANQGSEA in the germline V gene. The CDR3 spells CSVGSRLGGTDTQYF. The CDR3 DNA reads TGCAGCGTTGGGAGCCGACTTGGCGGCACAGATACGCAGTATTTT.

This clonotype came up once. This beta chain turned up in a library designed for alpha chains; as an off-target read, its abundance says little. The genes are TRBV5-6 and TRBJ2-1; 8 bases agree with TRBD2. Trimming removed 9 bases from V and 4 bases from J; junction bases left unmatched: 9. The CDR3 totals 14 residues. Germline assignment: CDR1 SGHDT and CDR2 YYEEEE. The CDR3 is CATLSQRGYNEQFF. Here the CDR3 DNA reads TGTGCCACCCTGTCCCAGCGGGGGTACAATGAGCAGTTCTTC.